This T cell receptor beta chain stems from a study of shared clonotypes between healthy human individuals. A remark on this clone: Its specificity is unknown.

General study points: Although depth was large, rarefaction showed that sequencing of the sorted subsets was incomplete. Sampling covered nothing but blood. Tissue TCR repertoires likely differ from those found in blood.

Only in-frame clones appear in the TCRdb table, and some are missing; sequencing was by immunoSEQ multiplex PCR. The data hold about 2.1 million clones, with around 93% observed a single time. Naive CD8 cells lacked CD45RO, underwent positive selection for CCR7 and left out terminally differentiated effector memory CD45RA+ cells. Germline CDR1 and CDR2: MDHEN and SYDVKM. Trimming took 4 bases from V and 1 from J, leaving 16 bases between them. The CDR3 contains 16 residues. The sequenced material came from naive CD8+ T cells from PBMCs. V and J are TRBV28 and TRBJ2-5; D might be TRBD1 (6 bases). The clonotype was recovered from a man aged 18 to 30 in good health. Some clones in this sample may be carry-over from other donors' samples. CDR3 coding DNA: TGTGCCAGCAGTTCAACCGAGACAGGTCTCCAAGAGACCCAGTACTTC. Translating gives CASSSTETGLQETQYF.